The entry below describes one T cell receptor (beta chain). It has no known antigen specificity. No base-level quality is on record; no much larger clone is a single base apart. This entry belongs to a study of blood T cell repertoires in COVID-19 (dated by TCRdb to 2019 to 2021). General notes on the study: Collaborator samples came from the United States, Italy and Spain and covered acute and convalescent phases of COVID-19. The material from the prospective study consisted of cDNA or gDNA derived from T cells, B-cell-depleted T cells, or PBMCs. Subjects who had been exposed to COVID-19, were actively infected with it, or had recovered from it provided the deeply sampled blood TCRbeta repertoires that made up the dataset. A freely available public database, intended as a resource for researchers studying the immune response to SARS-CoV-2, is where the repertoires were released. Samples came from the ongoing ImmuneRACE study (first 160 participants) plus 1,254 subjects from 6 global collaborators. Sample metadata almost always included a de-identified subject ID, COVID-19 status, age in years and sex. Where available, HLA class I and class II types were taken from metadata supplied by the sample provider and were not determined by assay-based typing.

What the study reported, not specific to this receptor: The quantity of clinical and demographic metadata differed by source and by participant and was supplied without curation.

In the prospective study, participants were roughly 18 to 95 years old, resided in 20 to 30 geographic areas of the United States, and were enrolled through a virtual design. To assign participants to cohorts, the prospective study relied on clinical history that participants themselves reported in a screening survey and a study questionnaire. Recovered participants in ImmuneRACE Cohort 3 were defined by two consecutive negative NP/OP PCR tests, clearance by a healthcare professional, or resolution of symptoms. In the prospective study, whole blood, serum and a nasopharyngeal or oropharyngeal swab were collected from each participant by mobile phlebotomists. Additional blood draws and questionnaires over an approximately two-month period could optionally be provided by prospective study participants. Before DNA extraction, blood samples from the prospective study were shipped at room temperature or frozen.

TCRbeta CDR3 regions were amplified from genomic DNA by means of the immunoSEQ Assay, a bias-controlled multiplex PCR. In the original analysis: The number of nucleated cells in each sample was estimated by amplification of reference gene primers within the assay. To quantify the absolute abundance of each unique TCRbeta CDR3 rearrangement, sequence reads were collapsed and filtered. For each sample, productive Simpson clonality was calculated as the square root of Simpson's diversity index across productive rearrangements. TCRdb re-hosts the immuneACCESS table, in-frame sequences only. Its copies lack some clones; in the studies checked, an unresolved V gene accounts for under half of them, and the cause for the rest is not known. V, J and clone size are those of that table, while D and trimming were read from the DNA. The sample table shows hundreds of thousands of clones, and approximately 92% are seen once. The ten largest clones add up to 1% to 1.3% of the sample.

The CDR3 runs 16 amino acids, cysteine and phenylalanine included. Just CDR3 DNA is preserved here, 48 bases in frame from base 1. As encoded in the germline V gene (reference sequence), CDR1 is SEHNR while CDR2 is FQNEAQ. V lost 2 bases and J lost 1 base; the stretch between them is 11 bases long. The source is a man aged 25 to 40 who had recovered from COVID-19. Sequencing was carried out using PBMCs or T cells enriched from blood (not recorded which). The receptor chain draws on TRBV7-9 and TRBJ2-2, and TRBD2 may be the D gene, going by 5 matching bases. In nucleotide form, the sequence is TGTGCCAGCAGCTTAACGGGAAACCAGAACACCGGGGAGCTGTTTTTT. This yields the protein CASSLTGNQNTGELFF.